These T cell receptor beta chains were read from a single sample in a study of Ad26.COV2.S vaccination and SARS-CoV-2 variants. Only in-frame clones appear in the TCRdb table, and some are missing; sequencing was by immunoSEQ multiplex PCR. The sample records around 420,000 clones, approximately 88% being singletons. The sequencing used peripheral blood, collected in a trial of Ad26.COV2.S vaccine versus placebo. The source of these receptors is a person between 18 and 60 years old who received the Ad26.COV2.S COVID-19 vaccine or a placebo. The CDR3 runs from the conserved cysteine through the conserved F or W. D genes are given only for firm matches. Clone size is not always given. Where it is, it says once, few, many or a class for expanded clones.

- | TRBJ2-3 | TRBV2 | - | TGTGCCAGCAGTGAAGAGGAGGTCACAGATACGCAGTATTTT | CASSEEEVTDTQYF
- | TRBJ1-2 | TRBV2 | many | TGTGCCAGCAGTACAAAGGGCTATGGCTACACCTTC | CASSTKGYGYTF
- | TRBJ2-7 | TRBV6-5 | - | TGTGCCAGCAGTTACGGAGGAGAGCAGTACTTC | CASSYGGEQYF
TRBD1 | TRBJ1-1 | TRBV12-3/TRBV12-4 | - | TGTGCCAGCAGTGAACAGGGGCACACTGAAGCTTTCTTT | CASSEQGHTEAFF
TRBD1 | TRBJ2-5 | TRBV9 | - | TGTGCCAGCAGCGGGACAGGGGGCGGGGAGACCCAGTACTTC | CASSGTGGGETQYF
- | TRBJ2-3 | TRBV15 | once | TGTGCCACCAGCGCAACCAGGGGGGTGTTTGGCACAGATACGCAGTATTTT | CATSATRGVFGTDTQYF
TRBD1 | TRBJ1-5 | TRBV7-2 | few | TGTGCCAGCAGCCGGGACAGGGACCAGCCCCAGCATTTT | CASSRDRDQPQHF
- | TRBJ2-3 | TRBV11-1 | - | TGTGCCAGCAGCTTAAGTTCAGGGTACCCCGATACGCAGTATTTT | CASSLSSGYPDTQYF
- | TRBJ2-3 | TRBV3-1/TRBV3-2 | - | TGTGCCAGCAGCCAAGATATCGTCCTCGATACGCAGTATTTT | CASSQDIVLDTQYF
TRBD1 | TRBJ1-5 | TRBV7-2 | - | TGTGCCAGCAGTAGGGACAGGGCCGGCAATCAGCCCCAGCATTTT | CASSRDRAGNQPQHF
TRBD1 | TRBJ2-2 | TRBV24-1 | - | TGTGCCACCAGTGAGACCCACCGGGACAGGGGGTCCGGGGAGCTGTTTTTT | CATSETHRDRGSGELFF
- | TRBJ2-7 | TRBV19 | - | TGTGCCAGTTTCAGCGGGCATGAGCAGTACTTC | CASFSGHEQYF
TRBD1 | TRBJ1-5 | TRBV18 | - | TGTGCCAGCTCGGGCCGGGCAGGGGGCCTCGAGCCCCAGCATTTT | CASSGRAGGLEPQHF
- | TRBJ2-1 | TRBV19 | - | TGTGCCAGTAGTATAGTATCTGGGGAGAGCTCCTACAATGAGCAGTTCTTC | CASSIVSGESSYNEQFF
- | TRBJ1-1 | TRBV14 | once | TGTGCCAGCAATAACTATATTCTCGCCGTCGGGACTGAAGCTTTCTTT | CASNNYILAVGTEAFF
TRBD2 | TRBJ2-1 | TRBV28 | - | TGTGCCAGCAGTCCGAGTAGAGGACTAGCGGGGAATGAGCAGTTCTTC | CASSPSRGLAGNEQFF
TRBD1 | TRBJ2-1 | TRBV7-2 | - | TGTGCCAGCAGCTTATTCAGGACAGGAGACAATGAGCAGTTCTTC | CASSLFRTGDNEQFF
- | TRBJ2-3 | TRBV18 | - | TGTGCCAGCTCACCACTCTGGGTAGCGCGCGCAGATACGCAGTATTTT | CASSPLWVARADTQYF
TRBD1 | TRBJ1-2 | TRBV4-1 | - | TGCGCCAGCAGCCAACCGGGACAGCGGGGTGTGGGCTACACCTTC | CASSQPGQRGVGYTF
- | TRBJ1-4 | TRBV4-3 | - | TGCGCCAGCAGCCGAACCCTGGGGCTCGCAACTAATGAAAAACTGTTTTTT | CASSRTLGLATNEKLFF
- | TRBJ2-1 | TRBV10-3 | - | TGTGCCATCAGTGACCCGCGGGGCCTCTACAATGAGCAGTTCTTC | CAISDPRGLYNEQFF
TRBD2 | TRBJ2-3 | TRBV19 | - | TGTGCCAGTAGTATAACACTAGCGGGGGGGCTGCTAACAGATACGCAGTATTTT | CASSITLAGGLLTDTQYF
- | TRBJ1-1 | TRBV11-2 | - | TGTGCCAGCAGCATAGGGGTTCGGACTGAAGCTTTCTTT | CASSIGVRTEAFF
TRBD2 | TRBJ2-3 | TRBV30 | - | TGTGCCTGGGTTAGCGGGGGAACAGATACGCAGTATTTT | CAWVSGGTDTQYF
- | TRBJ2-1 | TRBV5-4 | few | TGTGCCAGCAGCTTGGGCGGTGAGCAGTTCTTC | CASSLGGEQFF
- | TRBJ2-5 | TRBV28 | - | TGTGCCAGCACCTTTGGGGCTACGACCGCTGCGGAGACCCAGTACTTC | CASTFGATTAAETQYF
TRBD1 | TRBJ1-4 | TRBV6-5 | - | TGTGCCAGCAGTTACTCGGGGACAGGGGGTGAAAAACTGTTTTTT | CASSYSGTGGEKLFF
- | TRBJ1-4 | TRBV19 | - | TGTGCCAGCACGTCGGGGTATGTTGAAAAACTGTTTTTT | CASTSGYVEKLFF
TRBD2 | TRBJ2-1 | TRBV29-1 | few | TGCAGCGTGCCCAGCTCCCTAGCGGGGGGGCCCAACAATGAGCAGTTCTTC | CSVPSSLAGGPNNEQFF
- | TRBJ1-5 | TRBV19 | once | TGTGCCAGTAGTATGTTTTCAGGGCCCAATCAGCCCCAGCATTTT | CASSMFSGPNQPQHF
TRBD1 | TRBJ1-2 | TRBV28 | - | TGTGCCAGCAGTTTATCCTCAGGGGGCTCTGGCTACACCTTC | CASSLSSGGSGYTF
TRBD1 | TRBJ2-5 | TRBV30 | - | TGTGCCTGGAGCCTCCACCCGGGACAGGGGAGAACCCAGTACTTC | CAWSLHPGQGRTQYF
TRBD1 | TRBJ1-1 | TRBV18 | - | TGTGCCAGCTCAACGACAGGGAGAAACACTGAAGCTTTCTTT | CASSTTGRNTEAFF
- | TRBJ1-1 | TRBV29-1 | - | TGCAGCGCCCGACTGAATATGAACACTGAAGCTTTCTTT | CSARLNMNTEAFF
TRBD1 | TRBJ2-5 | TRBV6-5 | - | TGTGCCAGCAGTTGGGACAGGGGGCTGGAGACCCAGTACTTC | CASSWDRGLETQYF
TRBD2 | TRBJ2-1 | TRBV28 | - | TGTGCCAGCAGAGCGGGGGAGCAGTACAATGAGCAGTTCTTC | CASRAGEQYNEQFF
TRBD1 | TRBJ2-7 | TRBV30 | - | TGTGCCTGGAGCGGACAGGCCTTTAGCTCCTACGAGCAGTACTTC | CAWSGQAFSSYEQYF
TRBD1 | TRBJ2-2 | TRBV11-1 | - | TGTGCCAGCAGCAGACAGGGGACCGGGGAGCTGTTTTTT | CASSRQGTGELFF
- | TRBJ2-2 | TRBV4-2 | - | TGTGCCAGCAGACTCCGGGGGGCGACTCACGGGGAGCTGTTTTTT | CASRLRGATHGELFF
- | TRBJ2-7 | TRBV4-3 | - | TGCGCCAGCAGCCAAGATAACAGGGATCTCCTTATCATCTACGAGCAGTACTTC | CASSQDNRDLLIIYEQYF
- | TRBJ1-1 | TRBV6-5 | - | TGTGCCAGCAGGTCTAGGTTCGACACTGAAGCTTTCTTT | CASRSRFDTEAFF
- | TRBJ1-5 | TRBV3-1/TRBV3-2 | - | TGTGCCAGCAGCCAACAAAAGGCCCAGCCCCAGCATTTT | CASSQQKAQPQHF
TRBD2 | TRBJ2-7 | TRBV29-1 | - | TGCAGCGTCTTATTCCGGGGGGACTCCTACGAGCAGTACTTC | CSVLFRGDSYEQYF
- | TRBJ2-3 | TRBV7-2 | - | TGTGCCAGCAGCGTCCTGCTCACAGATACGCAGTATTTT | CASSVLLTDTQYF